These T cell receptor beta chains were read from a single sample in a study of blood T cell repertoires in COVID-19. Assay used: immunoSEQ multiplex PCR; TCRdb lists only in-frame clones, some missing. Seen here are 250,000 to 400,000 clones, 89% observed once, and the top ten hold over 4%. Sequenced: PBMCs or T cells enriched from blood (not recorded which). The receptors were sampled from a man aged 60 to 75 who had recovered from COVID-19. The conserved cysteine and the conserved F or W are not part of the CDR3 here. Fields, in order: V gene, CDR3 protein.

TRBV4-2 ASSLGQGVYNEQF
TRBV7-3 ASSGSRTGELF
TRBV5-1 ASSPSGPGTDTQY
TRBV19 ASSRSEVSYEQY
TRBV19 ASRKTGTEGASTEAF
TRBV18 ASSQQGSYGYT
TRBV24-1 ATSDPRDRGGSEQY
TRBV3-1/TRBV3-2 ASSQGTGGSGYT
TRBV6-5 ASSYSDRGPAEQY
TRBV7-2 ASSLDRGNSPLH
TRBV2 ASNLQGADTQY
TRBV6-6 ASSWDRDRGEQY
TRBV7-2 ASSFGLGYEQY
TRBV5-1 ASGTGSGNTIY
TRBV5-1 ASSLPRGDSSYNEQF
TRBV30 AWSVGVYSNQPQH
TRBV28 ASSLGGQQETQY
TRBV6-5 ASMALDSRGYT
TRBV5-1 ASSLEFGTSDRDTQY
TRBV5-1 ASSLYNSNTEAF
TRBV7-3 ASSLTSFDNEQF
TRBV28 ASSTRTAHSYNEQF
TRBV6-5 ASSYRQGRSSEKLF
TRBV19 ASSISVLNTEAF
TRBV21-1 ASSPREGTEAF
TRBV28 ASSFGDSYSGNTIY
TRBV7-2 ASSLGLAVIEQY
TRBV3-1/TRBV3-2 ASSPNRATNEKLF
TRBV6-1 ASSDSQANEKLF
TRBV4-2 ASSPRDPGNEKLF
TRBV13 ASSYSTGGVKDTEAF
TRBV28 ASSLGGNGNTIY
TRBV19 ASSIAGQGNEQF
TRBV28 ASSRQGARDLQH
TRBV3-1/TRBV3-2 ASSHGSPSGNQPQH
TRBV11-2 ASSLPEPQETQY
TRBV7-9 ASSLTGGPGVEQF
TRBV3-1/TRBV3-2 ASSHREAETQY
TRBV7-2 ASSLDPAGGSYNEQF
TRBV28 ASSPADGGSGNTIY
TRBV28 ASVGAGGWNEQF
TRBV3-1/TRBV3-2 ASSQAPGQPSGNTIY
TRBV27 ASSLSGTGKDEQF
TRBV2 ASRPGWKNTGELF
TRBV19 ASSMTRTVSTEAF
TRBV6-5 ASRYRGSGYT
TRBV19 ASSRGEYNEQF
TRBV29-1 SVDPGGSGNTIY
TRBV14 ASSPRTSWGDEQY
TRBV5-1 ASSLAVGLAGKNEQF
TRBV29-1 SVSGLSSYNEQF
TRBV7-2 ASSLAGTSGRAYEQY
TRBV6-5 ASSYGGQVLNQPQH
TRBV5-1 ASSLGRGTLGETQY
TRBV2 ASSVIGQGAGEQY